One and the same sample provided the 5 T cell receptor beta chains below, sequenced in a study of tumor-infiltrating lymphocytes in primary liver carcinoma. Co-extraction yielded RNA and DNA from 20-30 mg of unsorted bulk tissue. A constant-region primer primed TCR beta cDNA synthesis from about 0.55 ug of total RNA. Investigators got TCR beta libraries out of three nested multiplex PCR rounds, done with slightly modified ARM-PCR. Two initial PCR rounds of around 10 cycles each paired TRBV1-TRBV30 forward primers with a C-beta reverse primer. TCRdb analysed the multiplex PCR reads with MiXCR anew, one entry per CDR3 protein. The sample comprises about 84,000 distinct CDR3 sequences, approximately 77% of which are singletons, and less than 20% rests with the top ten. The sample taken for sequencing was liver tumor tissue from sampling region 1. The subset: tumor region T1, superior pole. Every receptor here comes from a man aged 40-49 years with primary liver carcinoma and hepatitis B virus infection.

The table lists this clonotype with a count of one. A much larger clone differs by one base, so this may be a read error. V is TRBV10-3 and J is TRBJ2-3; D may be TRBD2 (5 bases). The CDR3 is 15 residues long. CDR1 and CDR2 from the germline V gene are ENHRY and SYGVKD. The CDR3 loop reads CAISEATSSTDTKYF. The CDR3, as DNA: TGTGCCATCAGTGAGGCTACTTCTAGCACAGATACGAAGTATTTT.

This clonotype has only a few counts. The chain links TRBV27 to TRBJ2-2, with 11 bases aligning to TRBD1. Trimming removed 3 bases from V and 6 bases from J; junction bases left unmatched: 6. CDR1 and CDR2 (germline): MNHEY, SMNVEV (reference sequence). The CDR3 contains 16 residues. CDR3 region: CASSLWEGQGAGELFF. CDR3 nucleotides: TGTGCCAGCAGTTTGTGGGAGGGACAGGGGGCCGGGGAGCTGTTTTTT.

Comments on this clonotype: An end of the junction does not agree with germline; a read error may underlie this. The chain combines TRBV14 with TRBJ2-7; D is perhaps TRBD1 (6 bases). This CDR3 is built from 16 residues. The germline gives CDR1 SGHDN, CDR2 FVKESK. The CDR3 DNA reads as TGTGCCAGCATCCGCCTTGGGACACTTAGCTCCTACGAGCGGTACTTC. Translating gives CASIRLGTLSSYERYF.

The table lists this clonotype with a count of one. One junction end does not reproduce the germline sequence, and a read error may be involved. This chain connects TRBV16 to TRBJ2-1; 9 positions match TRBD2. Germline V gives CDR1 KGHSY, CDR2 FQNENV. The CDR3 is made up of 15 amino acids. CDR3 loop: CVSSQVAGEVDERFF. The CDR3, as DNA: TGTGTCAGCAGCCAAGTAGCGGGAGAGGTAGATGAGCGGTTCTTC. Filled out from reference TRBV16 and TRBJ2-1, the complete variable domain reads GEEVAQTPKHLVRGEGQKAKLYCAPIKGHSYVFWYQQVLKNEFKFLISFQNENVFDETGMPKERFSAKCLPNSPCSLEIQATKLEDSAVYFCVSSQVAGEVDERFFGPGTRLTVL.

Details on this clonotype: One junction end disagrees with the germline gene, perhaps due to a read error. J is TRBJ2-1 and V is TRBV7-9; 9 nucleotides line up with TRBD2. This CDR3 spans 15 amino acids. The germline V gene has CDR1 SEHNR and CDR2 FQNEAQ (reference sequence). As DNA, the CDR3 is TGTGTCAGCAGTTACGATAGCGGGAGTCCCAATGAGCGGTTCTTC. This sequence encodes CVSSYDSGSPNERFF.